This T cell receptor beta chain was retrieved from a study of CD8 T cells in ankylosing spondylitis. V shed 4 bases, J shed 6 bases, and the junction held 6 bases outside the gene matches. CDR3 length: 13 residues. Germline loops: CDR1 SQVTM, CDR2 ANQGSEA. This clonotype has ten or more counts. 5'-RACE, quantitative and with molecular barcodes, yielded the TCR beta libraries. Using its own MiXCR run on the 5' RACE reads, TCRdb lists one record per CDR3 protein. Found here are roughly 200,000 distinct CDR3 sequences, roughly 25% of them singletons; the top ten hold less than 8.5%. Sequenced input: blood, either unsorted or a sorted T cell fraction (not recorded which). The sequence was collected from a male donor with ankylosing spondylitis or in good health (not recorded which). V usage is TRBV29-1 and J usage is TRBJ1-2, with TRBD1 matching over 9 bases. This CDR3 reads CSVVPQGADGYTF. DNA of the CDR3: TGCAGCGTTGTGCCACAGGGGGCTGATGGCTACACCTTC. Looking up the rest from reference TRBV29-1 and TRBJ1-2 gives the full variable domain: SAVISQKPSRDICQRGTSLTIQCQVDSQVTMMFWYRQQPGQSLTLIATANQGSEATYESGFVIDKFPISRPNLTFSTLTVSNMSPEDSSIYLCSVVPQGADGYTFGSGTRLTVV.